Sequencing of this T cell receptor (beta chain) was carried out in a study of shared clonotypes between healthy human individuals. This CDR3 is built from 12 residues. Germline CDR1 and CDR2: MNHNY and SVGAGI (reference sequence). Terminally differentiated effector memory CD45RA+ cells were excluded from the naive CD8 cells, which were CD45RO-negative and positively selected for CCR7. The repertoire was sequenced with immunoSEQ multiplex PCR; TCRdb's copy has only in-frame clones and lacks some. The sample yields under 1 million clones, 96% seen once. This clone is a singleton in its sample. One junction end does not reproduce the germline sequence, and a read error may be involved.

V gene TRBV6-6 combines with J gene TRBJ2-1, with TRBD1 identical over 8 bases. The sample consisted of naive CD8+ T cells sorted from blood. The source is a man aged 25-40 years in good health. The CDR3 DNA reads TGTGCCAGCAGTTACTCACCGGGACAGGAAATCTTC. Its protein is CASSYSPGQEIF.